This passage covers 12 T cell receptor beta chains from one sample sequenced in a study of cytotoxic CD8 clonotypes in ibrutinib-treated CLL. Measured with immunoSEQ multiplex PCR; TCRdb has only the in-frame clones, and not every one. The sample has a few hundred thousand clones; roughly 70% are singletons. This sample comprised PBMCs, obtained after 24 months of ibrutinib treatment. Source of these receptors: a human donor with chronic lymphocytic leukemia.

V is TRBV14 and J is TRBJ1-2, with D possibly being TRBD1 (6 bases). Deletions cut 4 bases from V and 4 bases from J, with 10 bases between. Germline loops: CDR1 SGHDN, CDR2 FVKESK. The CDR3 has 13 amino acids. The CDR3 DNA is TGTGCCAGCAGCCTGGGGGGCCTCTATGGCTACACCTTC. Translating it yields CASSLGGLYGYTF. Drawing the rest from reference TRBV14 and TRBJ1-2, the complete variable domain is EAGVTQFPSHSVIEKGQTVTLRCDPISGHDNLYWYRRVMGKEIKFLLHFVKESKQDESGMPNNRFLAERTGGTYSTLKVQPAELEDSGVYFCASSLGGLYGYTFGSGTRLTVV.

The chain's CDR3 is CASSQGQGALYGYTF. CDR3 DNA: TGTGCCAGCAGCCAAGGACAGGGGGCCCTCTATGGCTACACCTTC. The rearrangement uses TRBV7-6 and TRBJ1-2; 11 nucleotides line up with TRBD1. CDR3 size: 15 residues. V was clipped by 5 bases and J by 4 bases; unmatched bases: 6. CDR1 is SGHVS, CDR2 FNYEAQ, per germline.

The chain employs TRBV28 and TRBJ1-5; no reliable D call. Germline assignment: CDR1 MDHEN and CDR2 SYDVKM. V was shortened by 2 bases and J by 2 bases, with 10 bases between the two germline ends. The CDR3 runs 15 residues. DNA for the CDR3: TGTGCCAGCAGTTTACGGGGAATGGGCAATCAGCCCCAGCATTTT. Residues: CASSLRGMGNQPQHF.

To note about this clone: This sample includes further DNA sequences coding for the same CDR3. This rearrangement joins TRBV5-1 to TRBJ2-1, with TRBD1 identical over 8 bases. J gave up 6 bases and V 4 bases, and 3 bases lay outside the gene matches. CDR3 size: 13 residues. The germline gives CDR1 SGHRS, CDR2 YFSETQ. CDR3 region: CASSPDRGNEQFF. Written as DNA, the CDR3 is TGCGCCAGCAGCCCCGACAGGGGCAATGAGCAGTTCTTC. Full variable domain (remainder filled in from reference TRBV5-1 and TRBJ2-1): KAGVTQTPRYLIKTRGQQVTLSCSPISGHRSVSWYQQTPGQGLQFLFEYFSETQRNKGNFPGRFSGRQFSNSRSEMNVSTLELGDSALYLCASSPDRGNEQFFGPGTRLTVL.

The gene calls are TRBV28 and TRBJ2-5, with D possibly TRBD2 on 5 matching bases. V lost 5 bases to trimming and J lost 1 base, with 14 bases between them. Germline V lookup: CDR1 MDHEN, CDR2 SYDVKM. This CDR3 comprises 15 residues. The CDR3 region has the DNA TGTGCCAGCAGTCATTCGGTAGGGAGCCAAGAGACCCAGTACTTC. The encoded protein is CASSHSVGSQETQYF.

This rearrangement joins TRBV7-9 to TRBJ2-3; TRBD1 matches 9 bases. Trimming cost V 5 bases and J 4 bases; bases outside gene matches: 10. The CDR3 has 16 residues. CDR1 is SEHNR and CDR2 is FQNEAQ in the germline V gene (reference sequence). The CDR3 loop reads CASSRLGGQGPDTQYF. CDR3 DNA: TGTGCCAGCAGCCGTCTTGGGGGACAGGGCCCAGATACGCAGTATTTT.

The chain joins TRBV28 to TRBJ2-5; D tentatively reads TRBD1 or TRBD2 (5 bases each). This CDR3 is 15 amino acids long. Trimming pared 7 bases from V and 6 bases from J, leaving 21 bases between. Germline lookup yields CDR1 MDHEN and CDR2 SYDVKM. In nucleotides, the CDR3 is TGTGCCAGCAAACGGGGCGGAGGCCAAGCAAAGACCCAGTACTTC. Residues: CASKRGGGQAKTQYF.

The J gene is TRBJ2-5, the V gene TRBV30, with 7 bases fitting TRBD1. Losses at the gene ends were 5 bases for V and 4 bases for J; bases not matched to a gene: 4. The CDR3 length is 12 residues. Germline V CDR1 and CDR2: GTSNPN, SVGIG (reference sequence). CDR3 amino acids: CAWSGGRETQYF. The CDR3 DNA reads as TGTGCCTGGTCAGGGGGAAGAGAGACCCAGTACTTC.

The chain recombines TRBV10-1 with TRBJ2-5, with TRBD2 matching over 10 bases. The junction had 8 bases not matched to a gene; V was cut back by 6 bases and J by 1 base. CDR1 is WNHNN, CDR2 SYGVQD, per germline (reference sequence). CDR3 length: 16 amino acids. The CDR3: CASRNTSGTLQETQYF. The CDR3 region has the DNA TGCGCCAGCAGGAATACTAGCGGGACGCTCCAAGAGACCCAGTACTTC.

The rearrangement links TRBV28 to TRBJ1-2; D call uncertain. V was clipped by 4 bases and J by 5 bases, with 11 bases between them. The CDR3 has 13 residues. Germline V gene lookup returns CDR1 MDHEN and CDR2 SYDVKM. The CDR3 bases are TGTGCCAGCAGTTATACAGACACATATGGCTACACCTTC. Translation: CASSYTDTYGYTF.

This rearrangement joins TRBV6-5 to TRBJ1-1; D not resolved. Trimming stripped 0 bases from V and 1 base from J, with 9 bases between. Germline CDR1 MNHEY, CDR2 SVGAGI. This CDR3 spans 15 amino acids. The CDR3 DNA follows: TGTGCCAGCAGTTACTCTAGCAGAAAGAACACTGAAGCTTTCTTT. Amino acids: CASSYSSRKNTEAFF.

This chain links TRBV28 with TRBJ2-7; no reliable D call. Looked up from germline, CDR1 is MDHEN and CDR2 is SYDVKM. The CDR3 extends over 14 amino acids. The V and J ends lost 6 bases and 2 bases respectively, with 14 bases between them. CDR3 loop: CASRQNSDTYEQYF. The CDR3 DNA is TGTGCCAGCAGACAGAATAGTGATACCTACGAGCAGTACTTC.